These T cell receptor beta chains were read from a single sample in a study of cytomegalovirus exposure and HLA in healthy donors. Sequencing was performed with immunoSEQ multiplex PCR; in TCRdb, only in-frame clones are kept and a portion is missing. The sample yields some 130,000 clones, roughly 74% seen once. The sequenced sample consisted of PBMCs. The receptor set was obtained from a woman in her 50s in good health and CMV-seropositive. Each CDR3 is given with its conserved first and last residue. The D gene is left open where the match is weak. Clone size is stated in some rows and not others, as once, few, many or a class when expanded.

>.|.|TRBV25-1|TRBJ2-7
TGTGCCAGCAGTGACTACTACGAGCAGTACTTC
CASSDYYEQYF
>TRBD2|.|TRBV7-9|TRBJ2-3
TGTGCCAGCCGCCCTTGGGCGGGGGGACCTCCGGATACGCAGTATTTT
CASRPWAGGPPDTQYF
>.|.|TRBV30|TRBJ1-2
TGTGCCTGGAGTGGGCAGGGCCCAACCAGTGGCTACACCTTC
CAWSGQGPTSGYTF
>.|.|TRBV2|TRBJ1-2
TGTGCCAGCAGTGTAGAGACATCTTATGGCTACACCTTC
CASSVETSYGYTF
>TRBD1|.|TRBV2|TRBJ1-2
TGTGCCAGCAGTTCACCGGGACAGGGGGAATATGGCTACACCTTC
CASSSPGQGEYGYTF
>.|.|TRBV14|TRBJ1-1
TGTGCCAGCAGCCAGGAACAGATGAACACTGAAGCTTTCTTT
CASSQEQMNTEAFF
>TRBD1|.|TRBV5-4|TRBJ2-1
TGTGCCAGCAGCTTGGCAGGGGGCCAGGGGCTTGAGCAGTTCTTC
CASSLAGGQGLEQFF
>TRBD2|.|TRBV30|TRBJ2-1
TGTGCCTGGGTGGAAAATCGGGGGGGCTGGCATGAGCAGTTCTTC
CAWVENRGGWHEQFF
>.|.|TRBV5-8|TRBJ2-2
TGTGCCAGCAGCTTGGCCCCGACCGGGGAGCTGTTTTTT
CASSLAPTGELFF
>.|.|TRBV11-2|TRBJ2-7
TGTGCCAGCAGCTTAGAGGCGGGGGCCAGGCGCTACGAGCAGTACTTC
CASSLEAGARRYEQYF
>.|.|TRBV9|TRBJ2-3
TGTGCCAGCAGCGTAGAACAGACAGATACGCAGTATTTT
CASSVEQTDTQYF
>.|.|TRBV27|TRBJ2-7
TGTGCCAGCAGGCGCCAGACAGGTGGGGCCTCCTACGAGCAGTACTTC
CASRRQTGGASYEQYF
>.|.|TRBV28|TRBJ1-1
TGTGCCAGCAGTTCCGGGGACACTGAAGCTTTCTTT
CASSSGDTEAFF
>TRBD1|.|TRBV6-6|TRBJ1-5
TGTGCCAGCACCGGACAGGTTGGCAATCAGCCCCAGCATTTT
CASTGQVGNQPQHF
>.|few|TRBV19|TRBJ2-1
TGTGCCAGTACTTCCTCGAGCCGCTCGGGTGAGCAGTTCTTC
CASTSSSRSGEQFF
>.|.|TRBV4-1|TRBJ2-3
TGCGCCAGCAGCCACTCCCTCCTTAGGAAGGGGACAGATACGCAGTATTTT
CASSHSLLRKGTDTQYF
>.|once|TRBV7-2|TRBJ2-4
TGTGCCAGCAGCTTACTACAGGGAAACATTCAGTACTTC
CASSLLQGNIQYF
>.|.|TRBV10-1|TRBJ1-6
TGCGCCCGCAGACCAAGTCTCAGGGGTACGAATTCACCCCTCCACTTT
CARRPSLRGTNSPLHF
>.|.|TRBV6-5|TRBJ2-5
TGTGCCAGCAGCACATCGACGGGGGACGCCGGGGCCCAGTACTTC
CASSTSTGDAGAQYF
>.|.|TRBV5-4|TRBJ2-2
TGTGCCAGCAGCTTGCGGCAGGGGCGAGAGACCGGGGAGCTGTTTTTT
CASSLRQGRETGELFF
>TRBD2|.|TRBV9|TRBJ2-2
TGTGCCAGCCGCGGCGCTAGCGGCACCGGGGAGCTGTTTTTT
CASRGASGTGELFF
>.|few|TRBV5-1|TRBJ1-2
TGCGCCAGCAGCTTAGCAGGGGAACAGGATGGCTACACCTTC
CASSLAGEQDGYTF
>.|.|TRBV6-5|TRBJ2-7
TGTGCCAGCAGTTTACAGTCGGGGGTATACGAGCAGTACTTC
CASSLQSGVYEQYF
>TRBD2|.|TRBV5-4|TRBJ2-1
TGTGCCAGCAGCTTGACTAGCGGGGGGGCAGGCAATGAGCAGTTCTTC
CASSLTSGGAGNEQFF
>.|.|TRBV19|TRBJ2-3
TGTGCCACAAAAATCAGGGCTAGCACAGATACGCAGTATTTT
CATKIRASTDTQYF
>.|.|TRBV5-8|TRBJ1-3
TGTGCCAGCAGCTTCCCCGGAGCTGGAAACACCATATATTTT
CASSFPGAGNTIYF
>.|.|TRBV29-1|TRBJ2-7
TGCAGCGGTGGGGCAACTGCTTACGAGCAGTACTTC
CSGGATAYEQYF
>.|few|TRBV6-5|TRBJ1-1
TGTGCCAGCAGTCCGACACCGGGGACTGAAGCTTTCTTT
CASSPTPGTEAFF
>.|.|TRBV5-8|TRBJ1-1
TGTGCCAGCAGCTTGCAGGAGAACACTGAAGCTTTCTTT
CASSLQENTEAFF
>.|.|TRBV19|TRBJ1-1
TGTGCCAGTAGTATAGAGACAGGCCGAGGGACTGAAGCTTTCTTT
CASSIETGRGTEAFF
>TRBD1|.|TRBV11-3|TRBJ2-7
TGTGCCAGCAGCCCCGACAGGGGGCTAGACTACGAGCAGTACTTC
CASSPDRGLDYEQYF
>TRBD2|.|TRBV5-6|TRBJ2-4
TGTGCCAGCAGCGGGTGGACTAGCGGGGGGACGGACATTCAGTACTTC
CASSGWTSGGTDIQYF
>.|.|TRBV6-6|TRBJ2-3
TGTGCCAGCAGTCCCGTGGATACGCAGTATTTT
CASSPVDTQYF
>.|.|TRBV20-1|TRBJ2-1
TGCAGTGGCGGGGTCGGGGGAAGGCAGTTCTTC
CSGGVGGRQFF
>TRBD1|.|TRBV5-4|TRBJ2-5
TGTGCCAGCAGGGATCCTCCGGGACAGGGGAAGTCGGAGACCCAGTACTTC
CASRDPPGQGKSETQYF
>.|.|TRBV6-1|TRBJ2-7
TGTGCCAGCAGTGAACCCGGCTACGAGCAGTACTTC
CASSEPGYEQYF
>.|.|TRBV6-5|TRBJ2-5
TGTGCCAGCAGTTCTACAGGTGCCCAAGAGACCCAGTACTTC
CASSSTGAQETQYF
>TRBD1|.|TRBV5-1|TRBJ1-6
TGCGCCAGCAGCCCGGGACAGGGGGATTCACCCCTCCACTTT
CASSPGQGDSPLHF
>.|.|TRBV5-1|TRBJ1-6
TGCGCCAGCAGCTTAAGACCGGGGAGCTCCTATAATTCACCCCTCCACTTT
CASSLRPGSSYNSPLHF
>.|once|TRBV10-3|TRBJ2-3
TGTGCCATCAGTGACTTGGGGCTGCTGAGTAGCACAGATACGCAGTATTTT
CAISDLGLLSSTDTQYF
>.|.|TRBV6-6|TRBJ1-5
TGTGCCAGCAGTTCGCCCGGTAATCAGCCCCAGCATTTT
CASSSPGNQPQHF
>TRBD1|.|TRBV4-2|TRBJ2-3
TGTGCCAGCAGCTCGGGACAGGGCACAGATACGCAGTATTTT
CASSSGQGTDTQYF
>.|.|TRBV7-8|TRBJ1-2
TGTGCCAGCAGCTTAAGTGCCGTCCGGGGGACGGACGGCTACACCTTC
CASSLSAVRGTDGYTF
>TRBD2|once|TRBV30|TRBJ2-7
TGTGCCTGGAAACAAGCGGGGGTGCTTGACGAGCAGTACTTC
CAWKQAGVLDEQYF
>.|once|TRBV7-9|TRBJ2-1
TGTGCCAGCACCCCCCCAGGGGCTCCCCATTACAATGAGCAGTTCTTC
CASTPPGAPHYNEQFF
>TRBD2|few|TRBV4-1|TRBJ2-7
TGCGCCAGCAGCCAGGCTTATTTAGGAGCGGGGGGGACCTACGAGCAGTACTTC
CASSQAYLGAGGTYEQYF